This T cell receptor beta chain was recovered during a study of CD8+ T cells in alopecia areata. About this clone: The antigen is not known.

Sequencing templates came from extracted RNA that was reverse transcribed into cDNA. The repertoire was sequenced with immunoSEQ multiplex PCR; TCRdb's copy has only in-frame clones and lacks some. The repertoire holds 110,000 to 150,000 clones, with 62% as singletons. Study observations and caveats: Clonality was higher in lesional than normal scalp, especially in alopecia totalis/universalis. Sequencing of scalp tissue also captures the resident alphabeta T cells of normal skin. Sharing of TCR sequences between patients (possibly for HLA-related reasons) was less clear than in mice.

This CDR3 spans 19 amino acids. Germline CDR1 reads SGHNT; CDR2 reads YYREEE (reference sequence). With 1 base clipped from V and 4 bases from J, the junction kept 11 bases outside the gene matches. The specimen was CD8+ T cells sorted from blood. This sequence was found in a human donor in good health. The chain couples TRBV5-4 to TRBJ2-7; 16 bases align to TRBD2. Here the CDR3 DNA reads TGTGCCAGCAGCTTGAAGGGACTAGCGGGAGGGCCCTTTCTTTACGAGCAGTACTTC. It codes for CASSLKGLAGGPFLYEQYF.